The 16 T cell receptor beta chains below were found in one sample sequenced in a study of T cell responses to AZD1222 COVID-19 vaccine. Sequenced by immunoSEQ multiplex PCR; TCRdb stores in-frame clones only, minus some. The profile shows about 150,000 clones, about 88% of them singletons. Sequenced material: peripheral blood, taken on day 0 of AZD1222 vaccination. Source of these receptors: an adult in good health.

The chain employs TRBV7-2 and TRBJ2-7; TRBD2 matches 13 bases. The CDR3 spans 15 residues. With 5 bases clipped from V and 6 bases from J, the junction kept 7 bases outside the gene matches. CDR1 and CDR2 from the germline V gene are SGHTA and FQGNSA. DNA for the CDR3: TGTGCCAGCAGCCGTGGACTAGCGGGAGCGGTCGAGCAGTACTTC. This encodes CASSRGLAGAVEQYF.

The genes are TRBV29-1 and TRBJ2-1; weak D call: TRBD2 (7 bases). Germline V gene lookup returns CDR1 SQVTM and CDR2 ANQGSEA. This CDR3 region has 12 residues. V shed 7 bases and J shed 7 bases, with 14 bases lying between them. The DNA for the CDR3 is TGCAGCGCTGGGGGAGGGGGGAATGAGCAGTTCTTC. Translation gives CSAGGGGNEQFF.

The CDR3 loop is CATLRRQGNEQYF. The CDR3 DNA sequence: TGTGCCACCCTCCGCCGTCAGGGGAACGAGCAGTACTTC. The chain recombines TRBV28 with TRBJ2-7; D is perhaps TRBD1 (6 bases). V lost 10 bases and J lost 5, with 18 bases in between. The CDR3 totals 13 residues. Looked up from germline, CDR1 is MDHEN and CDR2 is SYDVKM.

This chain joins TRBV6-6 and TRBJ2-7; D gene unclear. The CDR3 has 13 residues. The germline CDR1 and CDR2 sequences are MNHNY and SVGAGI (reference sequence). V lost 0 bases and J 3 bases, leaving 6 bases between the germline ends. In DNA form, the CDR3 reads TGTGCCAGCAGTTACTCGCGCAGCTACGAGCAGTACTTC. Translating it yields CASSYSRSYEQYF.

This clone appeared once. The chain couples TRBV19 to TRBJ2-1, with 9 bases lining up with TRBD1. CDR3 length equals 15 residues. Germline V gives CDR1 LNHDA, CDR2 SQIVND (reference sequence). V lost 7 bases and J lost 5; bases outside the gene matches: 9. CDR3 residues: CASKIDRGTNNEQFF. The CDR3 DNA sequence: TGTGCCAGTAAAATCGACAGGGGGACTAACAATGAGCAGTTCTTC.

The rearrangement links TRBV24-1 to TRBJ2-1; 9 positions agree with TRBD1. CDR3 length: 17 amino acids. Per the germline V gene, CDR1 is KGHDR and CDR2 is SFDVKD. The trim removed 4 bases at V and 8 bases at J, leaving 14 bases unmatched. CDR3 loop: CATSDPVTGGAFYEQFF. The CDR3 nucleotides read TGTGCCACCAGTGACCCTGTTACAGGGGGCGCCTTCTATGAGCAGTTCTTC.

This CDR3 is CAREDRINSPLHF. In DNA form, the CDR3 reads TGTGCCAGGGAGGACAGGATCAATTCACCCCTCCACTTT. V and J are TRBV6-5 and TRBJ1-6, with 7 bases aligning to TRBD1. Losses at the gene ends were 9 bases for V and 7 bases for J; bases not matched to a gene: 6. The CDR3 extends over 13 amino acids. Germline loops: CDR1 MNHEY, CDR2 SVGAGI.

This rearrangement joins TRBV7-9 to TRBJ2-1; TRBD1 matches at 7 bases. The J segment lost 9 bases and the V segment lost 5 bases, leaving 10 bases of the junction unmatched. From germline, CDR1 is SEHNR and CDR2 FQNEAQ (reference sequence). This CDR3 is built from 14 residues. CDR3 protein: CASSQSTGFSEQFF. The DNA for the CDR3 is TGTGCCAGCAGCCAATCGACAGGGTTTAGTGAGCAGTTCTTC.

The chain joins TRBV4-3 to TRBJ1-3; D gene ambiguous. Germline lookup yields CDR1 LGHNA and CDR2 YSLEER. There are 14 residues in the CDR3. Trimming cost V 2 bases and J 0 bases, with 5 bases left between them. The CDR3 spells CASSQLGSGNTIYF. The CDR3 DNA reads as TGCGCCAGCAGCCAATTGGGCTCTGGAAACACCATATATTTT.

V gene TRBV10-3 combines with J gene TRBJ1-2, with D possibly matching TRBD1 (6 bases). Trimming cost V 2 bases and J 4 bases, with 11 bases left between them. The CDR3 totals 14 residues. Per germline, CDR1 ENHRY and CDR2 SYGVKD. The CDR3 loop is CAISEADRPYGYTF. DNA of the CDR3: TGTGCCATCAGTGAGGCCGACAGGCCCTATGGCTACACCTTC.

CDR3 region: CASSQLGLQETQYF. The CDR3 region has the DNA TGTGCCAGCAGCCAATTAGGACTACAAGAGACCCAGTACTTC. This chain joins TRBV14 and TRBJ2-5; weak D call: TRBD2 (6 bases). Looked up from germline, CDR1 is SGHDN and CDR2 is FVKESK. This CDR3 region has 14 residues. The ends were cut back, 2 bases at V and 2 bases at J, with 9 bases in the middle.

This clone occurred once. This chain links TRBV4-3 with TRBJ2-7; the D is unclear. Germline values: CDR1 LGHNA, CDR2 YSLEER. Trimming stripped 0 bases from V and 3 bases from J, with 9 bases between. This CDR3 spans 14 amino acids. CDR3 loop: CASSQEEQFYEQYF. The CDR3 DNA reads as TGCGCCAGCAGCCAAGAGGAACAGTTCTACGAGCAGTACTTC.

The chain carries TRBV6-5 and TRBJ1-2, with D maybe TRBD1 (6 bases). CDR1 and CDR2 from the germline V gene are MNHEY and SVGAGI. There are 11 residues in the CDR3. V dropped 6 bases and J dropped 5 bases, with 7 bases sitting between them. The DNA of the CDR3 is TGTGCCAGCAGGCAGGGGTATGGCTACACCTTC. Encoded protein: CASRQGYGYTF.

The chain links TRBV28 to TRBJ1-1; 8 bases agree with TRBD1. Germline CDR1 is MDHEN and CDR2 is SYDVKM. With 5 bases clipped from V and 4 bases from J, the junction kept 6 bases outside the gene matches. The CDR3 totals 14 residues. This chain's CDR3 is CASSPITGGTEAFF. The CDR3 bases are TGTGCCAGCAGTCCAATCACAGGGGGCACTGAAGCTTTCTTT.

The V call is TRBV7-2, the J call TRBJ1-3, with TRBD1 as a possible D gene (6 bases). Germline-derived CDR1 and CDR2 are SGHTA and FQGNSA. The V and J ends lost 1 base and 6 bases respectively, with 13 bases between them. CDR3 length: 15 amino acids. The CDR3: CASSLVAGEANTIYF. For the CDR3, the DNA is TGTGCCAGCAGCTTAGTGGCAGGGGAGGCAAACACCATATATTTT.

The V and J genes are TRBV5-1 and TRBJ2-3; 7 bases map to TRBD2. The CDR3 has 17 residues. Germline CDR1 is SGHRS and CDR2 is YFSETQ. Losses at the gene ends were 1 base for V and 0 bases for J; bases not matched to a gene: 8. In DNA form, the CDR3 reads TGCGCCAGCAGCTTGACAGTCGCGGGAGCTAGCACAGATACGCAGTATTTT. Translating it yields CASSLTVAGASTDTQYF.